Listed here are 21 T cell receptor beta chains from one sample, sequenced in a study of blood T cell repertoires in COVID-19. Method: immunoSEQ multiplex PCR; TCRdb's copy keeps in-frame clones and lacks some. The data hold about 72,000 clones, with approximately 84% observed a single time. The sample comprised peripheral blood. Receptors originate from a man aged 65-85 years with active or convalescent COVID-19.

The V call is TRBV28, the J call TRBJ2-1; TRBD2 aligns across 8 bases. Looked up from germline, CDR1 is MDHEN and CDR2 is SYDVKM. V lost 6 bases and J lost 4; bases outside the gene matches: 8. CDR3 length: 15 residues. CDR3 sequence: CASSSMGLGYNEQFF. CDR3 nucleotides: TGTGCCAGCAGCAGCATGGGACTAGGGTACAATGAGCAGTTCTTC.

This chain connects TRBV7-9 to TRBJ2-1; possibly TRBD2 for D (6 bases). This CDR3 has 18 residues. CDR1 and CDR2 from the germline V gene are SEHNR and FQNEAQ (reference sequence). Trimming cost V 2 bases and J 3 bases, with 20 bases left between them. The CDR3: CASSLPLTRGTHYNEQFF. The CDR3 coding sequence is TGTGCCAGCAGCTTACCACTCACCCGCGGGACCCACTACAATGAGCAGTTCTTC.

The V call is TRBV27, the J call TRBJ2-3; 7 nucleotides agree with TRBD1. The CDR3 runs 15 residues. CDR1 MNHEY and CDR2 SMNVEV come from the germline V gene (reference sequence). Trimming at V came to 6 bases and at J to 0 bases, leaving 6 bases not matched to a gene. DNA of the CDR3: TGTGCCAGCAGAACAAAGGGGGCAAGCACAGATACGCAGTATTTT. The encoded protein is CASRTKGASTDTQYF.

This chain links TRBV7-2 with TRBJ2-7, with 8 bases identical to TRBD2. In germline, CDR1 is SGHTA, CDR2 FQGNSA. This CDR3 contains 15 residues. V dropped 5 bases and J dropped 3; count of bases not matched to a gene: 9. The CDR3 loop reads CASSPGGTVIYEQYF. The CDR3 coding sequence is TGTGCCAGCAGCCCGGGGGGGACGGTTATCTACGAGCAGTACTTC. Full variable domain (remainder filled in from reference TRBV7-2 and TRBJ2-7): GAGVSQSPSNKVTEKGKDVELRCDPISGHTALYWYRQSLGQGLEFLIYFQGNSAPDKSGLPSDRFSAERTGGSVSTLTIQRTQQEDSAVYLCASSPGGTVIYEQYFGPGTRLTVT.

This clone was seen a handful of times. The chain combines TRBV6-6 with TRBJ2-2, with TRBD2 identical over 12 bases. The CDR3 extends over 15 amino acids. Germline-derived CDR1 and CDR2 are MNHNY and SVGAGI (reference sequence). Losses at the gene ends were 10 bases for V and 6 bases for J; bases not matched to a gene: 9. CDR3 in amino acids: CATGRTSGIPGELFF. DNA of the CDR3: TGTGCCACAGGCCGGACTAGCGGGATCCCCGGGGAGCTGTTTTTT.

The rearrangement joins TRBV28 to TRBJ1-2; 7 nucleotides line up with TRBD1. Germline trimming cut 8 bases from V and 0 bases from J; bases unmatched to any gene: 9. The CDR3 has 15 residues. Germline V gives CDR1 MDHEN, CDR2 SYDVKM. The CDR3 nucleotides are TGTGCCAGCCGCCCCCAGGGACAGTCTAACTATGGCTACACCTTC. It codes for CASRPQGQSNYGYTF.

This clone has a single count. V is TRBV28 and J is TRBJ2-5; the match to TRBD1 covers 11 bases. Trimming took 3 bases from V and 2 from J; bases not matched to a gene: 2. CDR1 MDHEN and CDR2 SYDVKM come from the germline V gene. This CDR3 spans 15 amino acids. This CDR3 reads CASSFGQGAQETQYF. In DNA, the CDR3 is TGTGCCAGCAGTTTCGGACAGGGGGCTCAAGAGACCCAGTACTTC.

This clone appeared once. The chain employs TRBV7-2 and TRBJ1-6; D unresolved. The V gene's germline CDR1 is SGHTA and CDR2 FQGNSA. V was clipped by 5 bases and J by 13 bases, with 18 bases between them. This CDR3 spans 14 amino acids. The CDR3 loop reads CASSPAGPRSPLHF. The CDR3 DNA reads as TGTGCCAGCAGCCCCGCGGGCCCGCGGTCTCCCCTCCACTTT.

V and J are TRBV4-2 and TRBJ2-1; D is unclear. CDR1 is LGHNA, CDR2 YNFKEQ, per germline. This CDR3 has 15 residues. V was pared by 3 bases and J by 7 bases, with 16 bases between. The CDR3 is CASSQVLGSGNEQFF. The CDR3 DNA reads as TGTGCCAGCAGCCAGGTCCTAGGTTCCGGGAATGAGCAGTTCTTC.

The rearrangement joins TRBV6-2 or TRBV6-3 to TRBJ1-2; 8 bases line up with TRBD1. The CDR3 is 16 residues long. The germline V gene has CDR1 MNHEY and CDR2 SVGEGT. The ends lost 2 bases at V and 4 bases at J; junction bases unmatched: 9. The CDR3 is CASSYLSAGGIYGYTF. The DNA for the CDR3 is TGTGCCAGCAGTTACCTTTCGGCAGGGGGCATCTATGGCTACACCTTC.

The chain recombines TRBV6-6 with TRBJ2-1; TRBD1 agrees at 8 bases. The V gene end was trimmed by 5 bases and the J gene end by 7 bases; junction bases not matched to a gene: 7. This CDR3 is built from 14 residues. Germline values: CDR1 MNHNY, CDR2 SVGAGI (reference sequence). The CDR3 protein is CASSLQGEWNEQFF. DNA of the CDR3: TGTGCCAGCAGTCTACAGGGGGAATGGAATGAGCAGTTCTTC.

The genes are TRBV7-8 and TRBJ2-6; 7 nucleotides line up with TRBD2. After removal of 5 bases from V and 4 bases from J, the junction contained 14 bases not matched to a gene. CDR3 length: 18 amino acids. CDR1 is SGHVS, CDR2 FQNEAQ, per germline. This CDR3 reads CASSITSAGLGGANVLTF. CDR3 bases: TGTGCCAGCAGCATCACTAGCGCTGGGTTAGGGGGGGCCAACGTCCTGACTTTC.

The rearrangement links TRBV2 to TRBJ2-2; 10 positions agree with TRBD2. The junction had 0 bases not matched to a gene; V was cut back by 4 bases and J by 1 base. The CDR3 is made up of 15 amino acids. Per the germline V gene, CDR1 is SNHLY and CDR2 is FYNNEI. CDR3 sequence (DNA): TGTGCCAGCAGTGGGACTAGCGGGAACACCGGGGAGCTGTTTTTT. This sequence encodes CASSGTSGNTGELFF.

This chain connects TRBV30 to TRBJ1-2, with no clear D. Germline lookup yields CDR1 GTSNPN and CDR2 SVGIG (reference sequence). V lost 0 bases to trimming and J lost 2 bases, with 13 bases between them. The CDR3 has 15 residues. DNA for the CDR3: TGTGCCTGGAGTGTCCGAGCGCGGGGAAACTATGGCTACACCTTC. This translates into CAWSVRARGNYGYTF. The entire variable domain, with the rest obtained from reference TRBV30 and TRBJ1-2, is as follows: SQTIHQWPATLVQPVGSPLSLECTVEGTSNPNLYWYRQAAGRGLQLLFYSVGIGQISSEVPQNLSASRPQDRQFILSSKKLLLSDSGFYLCAWSVRARGNYGYTFGSGTRLTVV.

This chain uses TRBV5-1 with TRBJ1-5, with TRBD1 matching 11 bases. Germline lookup yields CDR1 SGHRS and CDR2 YFSETQ. The CDR3 consists of 15 residues. The V segment lost 5 bases and the J segment 5 bases; nucleotides outside the gene matches: 6. CDR3 protein: CASSPGTGGHQPQHF. CDR3 DNA: TGCGCCAGCAGTCCCGGGACAGGGGGACATCAGCCCCAGCATTTT.

The chain employs TRBV19 and TRBJ1-5, with a possible D match to TRBD1 (6 bases). Trimming took 7 bases from V and 5 from J, leaving 18 bases between them. The CDR3 extends over 15 amino acids. Germline CDR1 is LNHDA and CDR2 is SQIVND (reference sequence). CDR3 sequence: CASTATGIGYQPQHF. The CDR3, as DNA: TGTGCCAGTACCGCGACAGGAATCGGGTATCAGCCCCAGCATTTT.

The chain uses TRBV28 and TRBJ1-2, with 9 bases fitting TRBD1. The length of the CDR3 is 13 residues. The ends lost 5 bases at V and 4 bases at J; junction bases unmatched: 2. Germline-derived CDR1 and CDR2 are MDHEN and SYDVKM. CDR3 region: CASSEGQGYGYTF. In nucleotides, the CDR3 is TGTGCCAGCAGTGAGGGACAGGGCTATGGCTACACCTTC.

On this clone: A junction boundary mismatches the germline segment, possibly from a read error. The V gene is TRBV30, the J gene TRBJ2-7; perhaps TRBD1 as D (6 bases). The CDR3 extends over 13 amino acids. CDR1 and CDR2 (germline): GTSNPN, SVGIG (reference sequence). The CDR3 loop is CAWSINPGQSISF. In DNA form, the CDR3 reads TGTGCCTGGAGTATAAACCCCGGACAGAGCATTTCATTC.

The CDR3 sequence is CASSMGVNEQFF. The CDR3 bases are TGTGCCAGTAGTATGGGAGTTAATGAGCAGTTCTTC. The J gene is TRBJ2-1, the V gene TRBV19; the D gene is possibly TRBD2 (5 bases). CDR1 and CDR2 (germline): LNHDA, SQIVND (reference sequence). The CDR3 covers 12 residues. V lost 3 bases to trimming and J lost 7 bases, with 7 bases between them. The full variable domain, in which reference TRBV19 and TRBJ2-1 provide the parts outside the CDR3, is DGGITQSPKYLFRKEGQNVTLSCEQNLNHDAMYWYRQDPGQGLRLIYYSQIVNDFQKGDIAEGYSVSREKKESFPLTVTSAQKNPTAFYLCASSMGVNEQFFGPGTRLTVL.

The chain combines TRBV5-1 with TRBJ2-5, with D perhaps matching TRBD2 (5 bases). The V and J ends lost 1 base and 0 bases respectively, with 7 bases between them. This CDR3 has 14 residues. Germline loops: CDR1 SGHRS, CDR2 YFSETQ. CDR3 sequence reads: CASSLNGNQETQYF. DNA for the CDR3: TGCGCCAGCAGCTTGAACGGGAACCAAGAGACCCAGTACTTC.

This sequence joins TRBV19 and TRBJ2-3; D might be TRBD2 (6 bases). V lost 2 bases and J lost 0, with 12 bases in between. The germline V gene has CDR1 LNHDA and CDR2 SQIVND (reference sequence). The CDR3 runs to 16 residues. This CDR3 reads CASSIIGGTSTDTQYF. For the CDR3, the DNA is TGTGCCAGTAGTATAATTGGCGGGACCAGCACAGATACGCAGTATTTT.